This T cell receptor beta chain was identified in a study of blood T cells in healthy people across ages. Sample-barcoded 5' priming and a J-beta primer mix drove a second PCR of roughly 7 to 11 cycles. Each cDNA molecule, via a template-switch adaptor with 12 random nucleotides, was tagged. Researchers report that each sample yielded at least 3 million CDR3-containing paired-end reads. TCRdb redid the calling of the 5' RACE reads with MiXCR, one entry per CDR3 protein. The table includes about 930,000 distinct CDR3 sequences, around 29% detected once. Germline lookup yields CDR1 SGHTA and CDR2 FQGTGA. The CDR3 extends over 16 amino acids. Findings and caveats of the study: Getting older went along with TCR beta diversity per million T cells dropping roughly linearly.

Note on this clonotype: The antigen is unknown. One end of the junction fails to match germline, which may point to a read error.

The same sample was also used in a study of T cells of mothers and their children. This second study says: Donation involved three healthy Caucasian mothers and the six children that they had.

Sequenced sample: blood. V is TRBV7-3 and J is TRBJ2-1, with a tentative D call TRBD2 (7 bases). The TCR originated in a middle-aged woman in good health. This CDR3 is CANSSQGRGAYNEQFF. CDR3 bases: TGTGCCAACAGCTCCCAGGGGAGGGGGGCTTACAATGAGCAGTTCTTC.